This record covers a single T cell receptor (beta chain). What it recognizes is unknown. Each CDR3 protein is one row after TCRdb ran MiXCR on the reads. The sample shows about 770,000 distinct CDR3 sequences, roughly 29% of them seen only once. The CDR3 is 16 residues long. Germline V gene data show CDR1 as ENHRY and CDR2 as SYGVKD. The V gene end was trimmed by 1 base and the J gene end by 4 bases; junction bases not matched to a gene: 2. This sample is part of a study of T cell repertoires in cytomegalovirus infection. Study context: Epitope selection comprised recently identified HLA-C-restricted CMV epitopes and well-studied HLA-B-restricted CMV epitopes. CMV infection together with matching HLA type was indicated by public TCR beta signatures. Points from the study as a whole: CMV carriers having the relevant HLA were flagged by cumulative public TCR beta family frequency. There were HLA-C-restricted CMV-specific TCR beta clonotypes dominating the ex vivo response.

Sequencing used cultured CD8+ T cells from PBMCs, obtained from culture after CMV antigen stimulation. This TCR was recovered from a human donor in good health (CMV status not recorded). Some clones in this sample may be carry-over from other donors' samples. The chain uses TRBV10-3 and TRBJ2-6; TRBD1 matches at 9 bases. CDR3 nucleotides: TGTGCCATCAGTGAGTGGGACAGGGACGGGGCCAACGTCCTGACTTTC. Its protein is CAISEWDRDGANVLTF.